This passage covers 26 T cell receptor beta chains from one sample sequenced in a study of blood T cell repertoires in COVID-19. TCRdb's table, derived via immunoSEQ multiplex PCR, lists solely in-frame clones and lacks some. Of approximately 21,000 clones listed, about four fifths are singletons. Specimen: peripheral blood. These receptors originate from a human donor in a cohort sampled during active COVID-19.

This clone was seen only once. This chain joins TRBV25-1 and TRBJ2-7; no clear D gene. There are 9 residues in the CDR3. V was pared by 4 bases and J by 12 bases, with 7 bases between. From germline, CDR1 is MGHDK and CDR2 SYGVNS. CDR3 coding DNA: TGTGCCAGCAGTGCCTGGCCGTACTTC. The encoded protein is CASSAWPYF.

The V gene is TRBV6-5, the J gene TRBJ1-1; D unresolved. Germline CDR1 reads MNHEY; CDR2 reads SVGAGI. The germline V and J ends were trimmed by 8 bases and 8 bases, with 24 bases remaining between them. The CDR3 length is 15 residues. In DNA, the CDR3 is TGTGCCAGCGGCCCCTCCCGCCTGGGTTTCAGGGAAGCTTTCTTT. Its protein product is CASGPSRLGFREAFF.

This clone showed up just once. The chain has TRBV5-6 and TRBJ1-1, with 9 bases aligning to TRBD1. The CDR3 runs 15 residues. The junction had 11 bases not matched to a gene; V was cut back by 4 bases and J by 7 bases. The germline V gene has CDR1 SGHDT and CDR2 YYEEEE. DNA for the CDR3: TGTGCCAGCAGCGGCTCAACAGGGGGCTGGGGTGAAGCTTTCTTT. Translating it yields CASSGSTGGWGEAFF.

CDR3 DNA: TGCGCCAGCAGTTCCGGACAGGGTAACCAGCCCCAGCATTTT. This codes for CASSSGQGNQPQHF. This chain uses TRBV5-1 with TRBJ1-5; TRBD1 agrees at 8 bases. V lost 5 bases and J lost 7; bases outside the gene matches: 8. The CDR3 consists of 14 residues. The V gene's germline CDR1 is SGHRS and CDR2 YFSETQ. Filled out from reference TRBV5-1 and TRBJ1-5, the complete variable domain reads KAGVTQTPRYLIKTRGQQVTLSCSPISGHRSVSWYQQTPGQGLQFLFEYFSETQRNKGNFPGRFSGRQFSNSRSEMNVSTLELGDSALYLCASSSGQGNQPQHFGDGTRLSIL.

On this clone itself: The junction shows a germline mismatch at one end, possibly a read error. V gene TRBV7-8 combines with J gene TRBJ1-3; 7 bases are a match to TRBD1. This CDR3 is 17 amino acids long. Germline loops: CDR1 SGHVS, CDR2 FQNEAQ. This CDR3 is CASGFGKGQRAGNTIYF. In nucleotides, the CDR3 is TGTGCCAGCGGCTTCGGGAAGGGACAGCGAGCTGGAAACACCATATATTTT.

This clone appeared a few times. The V and J genes are TRBV4-2 and TRBJ2-1; TRBD2 matches 11 bases. The V gene's germline CDR1 is LGHNA and CDR2 YNFKEQ. The CDR3 contains 15 residues. Losses at the gene ends were 4 bases for V and 2 bases for J; bases not matched to a gene: 1. This chain's CDR3 is CASSPSGGTYNEQFF. CDR3 sequence (DNA): TGTGCCAGCAGCCCTAGCGGGGGGACCTACAATGAGCAGTTCTTC.

This chain joins TRBV28 and TRBJ1-2; the D is unclear. CDR1 MDHEN and CDR2 SYDVKM come from the germline V gene. V was trimmed by 9 bases and J by 0 bases, leaving 8 bases between them. The CDR3 runs 12 residues. The DNA for the CDR3 is TGTGCCAGTAAGGACTCTAACTATGGCTACACCTTC. It codes for CASKDSNYGYTF.

V and J are TRBV19 and TRBJ2-1, with 10 bases lining up with TRBD2. Germline V gives CDR1 LNHDA, CDR2 SQIVND (reference sequence). CDR3 size: 16 residues. V was clipped by 6 bases and J by 4 bases; unmatched bases: 9. The CDR3 DNA follows: TGTGCCAGTAGCCCGCTAGCGGGGGCTACGTACAATGAGCAGTTCTTC. Amino acid sequence: CASSPLAGATYNEQFF.

This clone showed up just once. This chain links TRBV7-9 with TRBJ1-4, with 10 bases matching TRBD1. V dropped 5 bases and J dropped 8; count of bases not matched to a gene: 11. This CDR3 has 16 amino acids. Per germline, CDR1 SEHNR and CDR2 FQNEAQ (reference sequence). The CDR3 DNA reads TGTGCCAGCAGCACAGGGGGACAGGGGAGGAAGGAAAAACTGTTTTTT. Translated, it gives CASSTGGQGRKEKLFF. The variable domain in full, with the rest retrieved from reference TRBV7-9 and TRBJ1-4, is DTGVSQNPRHKITKRGQNVTFRCDPISEHNRLYWYRQTLGQGPEFLTYFQNEAQLEKSRLLSDRFSAERPKGSFSTLEIQRTEQGDSAMYLCASSTGGQGRKEKLFFGSGTQLSVL.

Here the CDR3 reads CASSPTGLEQYF. Written as DNA, the CDR3 is TGTGCCAGCAGTCCCACAGGGCTCGAGCAGTACTTC. V is TRBV28 and J is TRBJ2-7, with D possibly TRBD1 on 6 matching bases. Germline V lookup: CDR1 MDHEN, CDR2 SYDVKM. The germline V and J ends were trimmed by 5 bases and 6 bases, with 11 bases remaining between them. This CDR3 comprises 12 residues.

This clone was detected only once. Germline and junction disagree at one end, which may indicate a read error. The chain is built from TRBV10-3 and TRBJ1-3, with 8 positions matching TRBD1. The CDR3 sequence is 14 residues long. In germline, CDR1 is ENHRY, CDR2 SYGVKD. The CDR3 nucleotides are TGTGTCATCATGGGGACAGGTTCACGGAACACCATATATTTT. Translated, it gives CVIMGTGSRNTIYF.

J is TRBJ2-7 and V is TRBV19; 8 bases agree with TRBD1. CDR1 LNHDA and CDR2 SQIVND come from the germline V gene (reference sequence). The junction had 7 bases not matched to a gene; V was cut back by 5 bases and J by 7 bases. This CDR3 comprises 13 residues. The DNA of the CDR3 is TGTGCCAGTAGTCTGGACAGGGAACGGGAGCAGTACTTC. This translates into CASSLDREREQYF.

The chain employs TRBV11-3 and TRBJ1-1; D might be TRBD1 (6 bases). Germline loops: CDR1 SGHNT, CDR2 YENEEA. Trimming stripped 2 bases from V and 2 bases from J, with 18 bases between. The CDR3 has 17 residues. DNA for the CDR3: TGTGCCAGCAGCTTAAGTGTTTGGGGGCAGCCAAACACTGAAGCTTTCTTT. It translates to CASSLSVWGQPNTEAFF. The whole variable domain, remainder taken from reference TRBV11-3 and TRBJ1-1, is EAGVVQSPRYKIIEKKQPVAFWCNPISGHNTLYWYLQNLGQGPELLIRYENEEAVDDSQLPKDRFSAERLKGVDSTLKIQPAELGDSAVYLCASSLSVWGQPNTEAFFGQGTRLTVV.

CDR3 in DNA: TGTGCCAGCAGCCCCGCCGAGCGGGGGATAATCTACGAGCAGTACTTC. Translation gives CASSPAERGIIYEQYF. This chain joins TRBV11-3 and TRBJ2-7, with TRBD2 matching over 8 bases. V trimming: 5 bases; J trimming: 3 bases; junction bases outside the gene matches: 12. This CDR3 has 16 residues. The germline gives CDR1 SGHNT, CDR2 YENEEA.

The chain is built from TRBV3-1 (or the pseudogene TRBV3-2) and TRBJ2-1; D might be TRBD2 (6 bases). Trimming took 4 bases from V and 15 from J, leaving 22 bases between them. The germline gives CDR1 LGHDT, CDR2 YNNKEL (reference sequence). The CDR3 is 14 residues long. The CDR3 DNA is TGTGCCAGCAGCCCCTTAGTTGGCGGGGTCTTATCGTTCTTC. Translation gives CASSPLVGGVLSFF.

V usage is TRBV5-4 and J usage is TRBJ1-1, with 11 bases fitting TRBD1. CDR1 SGHNT and CDR2 YYREEE come from the germline V gene (reference sequence). V was clipped by 4 bases and J by 5 bases; unmatched bases: 10. The CDR3 is made up of 16 amino acids. CDR3 protein: CASSPIRTGGRTEAFF. The CDR3, as DNA: TGTGCCAGCAGCCCCATTAGGACAGGGGGCAGGACTGAAGCTTTCTTT.

The chain carries TRBV28 and TRBJ1-2; the match to TRBD1 covers 8 bases. The germline V gene has CDR1 MDHEN and CDR2 SYDVKM. The CDR3 runs to 15 residues. With V trimmed by 5 bases and J by 6 bases, 11 bases remained unmatched. The CDR3, as DNA: TGTGCCAGCAGTATCACCGACAGGGGCGGGAATGGCTACACCTTC. Translated, it gives CASSITDRGGNGYTF.

V gene TRBV28 combines with J gene TRBJ2-7; a possible D gene is TRBD1 (6 bases). V shed 5 bases and J shed 6 bases, with 11 bases lying between them. The CDR3 has 12 amino acids. Germline V lookup: CDR1 MDHEN, CDR2 SYDVKM. In DNA, the CDR3 is TGTGCCAGCAGTCAAACAGGGACCGAGCAGTACTTC. Encoded protein: CASSQTGTEQYF.

The rearrangement links TRBV5-1 to TRBJ1-1; the D gene is possibly TRBD1 (6 bases). Trimming shortened V by 4 bases and J by 6 bases, and 10 bases separated the two germline ends. There are 12 residues in the CDR3. Germline lookup yields CDR1 SGHRS and CDR2 YFSETQ. The CDR3 coding sequence is TGCGCCAGCAGCCCGCAGGGGTCTGAAGCTTTCTTT. As protein: CASSPQGSEAFF.

This sequence joins TRBV3-1 (or the pseudogene TRBV3-2) and TRBJ1-1, with unresolved D. The CDR3 runs 14 residues. Trimming took off 3 bases at V and 1 base at J, with 9 bases between the two ends. Germline V gene sequence: CDR1 LGHDT, CDR2 YNNKEL (reference sequence). CDR3 coding DNA: TGTGCCAGCAGCCAGGCGGTGGCGAACACTGAAGCTTTCTTT. Amino acids: CASSQAVANTEAFF.

This clone occurred once. The chain employs TRBV2 and TRBJ1-2; TRBD1 agrees at 7 bases. The V and J ends lost 6 bases and 7 bases, in that order; junction bases with no gene match: 14. The germline gives CDR1 SNHLY, CDR2 FYNNEI. There are 15 residues in the CDR3. CDR3 coding DNA: TGTGCCAGCAGGCAACCGGGACAGCTATGGGGTGGCTACACCTTC. Protein: CASRQPGQLWGGYTF.

CDR3 nucleotide sequence: TGCGCCAGCAGCCAAACAGGGCCCTATGGCTACACCTTC. This encodes CASSQTGPYGYTF. V usage is TRBV4-1 and J usage is TRBJ1-2, with D perhaps TRBD1 (6 bases). Germline assignment: CDR1 MGHRA and CDR2 YSYEKL. Trimming removed 2 bases at V and 4 bases at J, with 8 bases between. This CDR3 comprises 13 residues.

The V and J genes are TRBV6-4 and TRBJ1-3; the D gene is possibly TRBD1 (5 bases). Trimming removed 6 bases from V and 2 bases from J, with 20 bases in between. This CDR3 region has 17 residues. Germline loops: CDR1 MRHNA, CDR2 SNTAGT. CDR3 nucleotide sequence: TGTGCCAGCAGCTTGGGAAAAGACAGTTTTCCTGGAAACACCATATATTTT. Encoded protein: CASSLGKDSFPGNTIYF.

This rearrangement joins TRBV15 to TRBJ1-3; no clear D. CDR1 and CDR2 from the germline V gene are LNHNV and YYDKDF (reference sequence). CDR3 length: 15 amino acids. Deletions cut 0 bases from V and 0 bases from J, with 6 bases between. The CDR3, as DNA: TGTGCCACCAGCAGAGACACCGGCTCTGGAAACACCATATATTTT. This encodes CATSRDTGSGNTIYF.

The chain is built from TRBV28 and TRBJ2-1; 9 positions agree with TRBD2. Trimming took 5 bases from V and 9 from J; bases not matched to a gene: 11. There are 15 residues in the CDR3. The germline gives CDR1 MDHEN, CDR2 SYDVKM. The CDR3 spells CASSPRLAEQGEQFF. Here the CDR3 DNA reads TGTGCCAGCAGTCCTCGACTAGCGGAGCAGGGTGAGCAGTTCTTC.

V is TRBV29-1 and J is TRBJ2-3, with a weak D call TRBD1 (6 bases). CDR3 length: 16 amino acids. V was clipped by 7 bases and J by 2 bases, with 22 bases between them. The V gene's germline CDR1 is SQVTM and CDR2 ANQGSEA. CDR3 DNA: TGCAGCGCAATTACCCACATGGACAGTTACACAGATACGCAGTATTTT. Protein: CSAITHMDSYTDTQYF.